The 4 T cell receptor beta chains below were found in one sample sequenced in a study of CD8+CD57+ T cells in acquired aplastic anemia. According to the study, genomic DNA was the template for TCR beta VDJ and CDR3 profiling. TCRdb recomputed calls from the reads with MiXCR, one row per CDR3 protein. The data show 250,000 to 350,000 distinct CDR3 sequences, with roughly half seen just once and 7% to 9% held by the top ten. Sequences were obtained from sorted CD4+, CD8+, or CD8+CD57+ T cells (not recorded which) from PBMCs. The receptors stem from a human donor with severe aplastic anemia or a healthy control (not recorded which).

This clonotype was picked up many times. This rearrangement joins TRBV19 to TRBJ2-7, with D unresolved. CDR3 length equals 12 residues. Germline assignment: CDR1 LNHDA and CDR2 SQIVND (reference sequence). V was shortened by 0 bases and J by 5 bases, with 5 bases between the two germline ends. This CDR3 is CASSIDPHEQYF. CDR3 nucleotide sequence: TGTGCCAGTAGTATAGATCCCCACGAGCAGTACTTC.

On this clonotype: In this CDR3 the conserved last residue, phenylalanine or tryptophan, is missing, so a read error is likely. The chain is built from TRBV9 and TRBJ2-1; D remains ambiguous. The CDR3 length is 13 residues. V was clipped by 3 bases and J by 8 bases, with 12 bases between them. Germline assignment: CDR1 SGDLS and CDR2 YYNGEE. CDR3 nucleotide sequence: TGTGCCAGCAGCGGAGATAGGGTCCATGAGCAGTTCCTC. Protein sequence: CASSGDRVHEQFL.

The CDR3 reads CATSDGAGDAYEQYF. In nucleotides, the CDR3 is TGTGCCACCAGTGATGGGGCGGGAGATGCCTACGAGCAGTACTTC. The V call is TRBV24-1, the J call TRBJ2-7; 7 bases match TRBD2. The CDR3 has 15 residues. V shed 3 bases and J 2 bases; nucleotides not matched to a gene: 6. Germline CDR1 is KGHDR and CDR2 is SFDVKD.

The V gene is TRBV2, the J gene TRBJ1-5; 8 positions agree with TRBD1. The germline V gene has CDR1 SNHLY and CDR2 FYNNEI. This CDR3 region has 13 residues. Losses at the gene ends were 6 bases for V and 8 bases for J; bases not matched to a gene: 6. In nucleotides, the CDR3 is TGTGCCAGCAGGCCGACAGGGGAAGAGCCCCAGCATTTT. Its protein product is CASRPTGEEPQHF.